Given below is one TCR beta chain in context. V lost 5 bases to trimming and J lost 5 bases; unmatched junction nucleotides: 11. CDR1 is SGHNT and CDR2 is YENEEA in the germline V gene. This CDR3 contains 16 residues. Methods used by the authors: The authors estimated nucleated cell counts from reference gene primer amplification. TCRdb's table, derived via immunoSEQ multiplex PCR, lists solely in-frame clones and lacks some. V and J calls and clone size are as listed in that table; D and trimming were resolved from the DNA. The data show about 50,000 clones, around 92% seen once. The record originates from a study of blood T cell repertoires in COVID-19. Study details: Samples taken during acute and convalescent COVID-19 were collected in the United States, Italy and Spain. PBMCs, B-cell-depleted T cells, or T cells provided the cDNA or gDNA that made up the material.

The chain employs TRBV11-3 and TRBJ2-5; 10 bases align to TRBD1. This sequence originates from a human donor in a cohort sampled during active COVID-19. Sequencing was carried out using peripheral blood. CDR3 nucleotides: TGTGCCAGCAGCCTCTCCGGGACAGGGGCGTTGGAGACCCAGTACTTC. Protein product: CASSLSGTGALETQYF. Full variable domain (outside the CDR3, taken from reference TRBV11-3 and TRBJ2-5): EAGVVQSPRYKIIEKKQPVAFWCNPISGHNTLYWYLQNLGQGPELLIRYENEEAVDDSQLPKDRFSAERLKGVDSTLKIQPAELGDSAVYLCASSLSGTGALETQYFGPGTRLLVL.